Below are 17 T cell receptor beta chains sequenced from a single sample in a study of Graves' ophthalmopathy and Graves' hyperthyroidism. Amplification of TCR beta CDR3 regions used RNA transcripts. Scientists carried out first-round RT-PCR using HTBI primers and then a second-round multiplex PCR. MiXCR, run by TCRdb on the multiplex PCR reads, gives a single entry per CDR3 protein. The data show 650,000 to 900,000 distinct CDR3 sequences, 40% seen once. Sequencing was carried out using peripheral blood. All receptors come from an adult man with Graves' ophthalmopathy.

In its sample, this clonotype was seen a few times. The chain recombines TRBV7-9 with TRBJ2-7; D unresolved. The CDR3 is 12 residues long. Germline CDR1 reads SEHNR; CDR2 reads FQNEAQ (reference sequence). V was pared by 2 bases and J by 2 bases, with 4 bases between. CDR3 DNA sequence: TGTGCCAGCAGCTTATTCACCTACGAGCAGTACTTC. Translating it yields CASSLFTYEQYF.

This clonotype was observed a few times. The chain carries TRBV19 and TRBJ2-7; TRBD1 matches 8 bases. Germline-derived CDR1 and CDR2 are LNHDA and SQIVND (reference sequence). Trimming at V came to 10 bases and at J to 3 bases, leaving 8 bases not matched to a gene. This CDR3 has 13 residues. The chain's CDR3 is CATGTGENYEQYF. The CDR3 DNA follows: TGTGCCACCGGGACAGGAGAAAACTACGAGCAGTACTTC.

This clonotype has more than one count but fewer than ten. The rearrangement joins TRBV6-1 to TRBJ2-7; 13 nucleotides align to TRBD2. This CDR3 region has 14 residues. With 11 bases clipped from V and 4 bases from J, the junction kept 8 bases outside the gene matches. Germline loops: CDR1 MNHNS, CDR2 SASEGT. The DNA of the CDR3 is TGTGCCGGAGGAGGACTAGCGGGAGTTTACGAGCAGTACTTC. Translating it yields CAGGGLAGVYEQYF.

The CDR3 DNA reads TGTGCCAGCAGCTGGCAGGGCTCTGGAAACACCATATATTTT. Amino acids: CASSWQGSGNTIYF. The chain carries TRBV7-2 and TRBJ1-3, with D possibly being TRBD1 (5 bases). The V gene's germline CDR1 is SGHTA and CDR2 FQGNSA. This CDR3 comprises 14 residues. Between the trimmed V and J ends, which lost 4 bases and 0 bases, there was a span of 7 bases.

The chain is built from TRBV11-1 and TRBJ1-1; D is possibly TRBD1 (5 bases). Germline loops: CDR1 SGHAT, CDR2 FQDESV (reference sequence). This CDR3 contains 17 residues. The V and J ends lost 6 bases and 1 base respectively, with 21 bases between them. The CDR3 here is CASSKTDKSYSNTEAFF. CDR3 nucleotide sequence: TGTGCCAGCAGTAAAACGGACAAAAGCTATTCGAACACTGAAGCTTTCTTT.

This clonotype was found many times. The chain uses TRBV10-3 and TRBJ2-7, with D tentatively TRBD2 (5 bases). CDR3 length: 12 residues. Germline values: CDR1 ENHRY, CDR2 SYGVKD. The ends were cut back, 0 bases at V and 7 bases at J, with 7 bases in the middle. For the CDR3, the DNA is TGTGCCATCAGTGAGTCCAGGAGGGAGCAGTACTTC. Translating gives CAISESRREQYF.

This clonotype was counted many times. This chain uses TRBV7-9 with TRBJ1-1, with TRBD1 as a possible D gene (5 bases). V was trimmed by 5 bases and J by 7 bases, leaving 8 bases between them. CDR3 size: 11 residues. Germline CDR1 reads SEHNR; CDR2 reads FQNEAQ (reference sequence). DNA of the CDR3: TGTGCCAGCAGCCTAAGGGGTGAAGCTTTCTTT. This gives the protein CASSLRGEAFF.

This clonotype came up many times. The rearrangement joins TRBV29-1 to TRBJ1-4; 7 nucleotides match TRBD1. The CDR3 covers 14 residues. Germline lookup yields CDR1 SQVTM and CDR2 ANQGSEA. With V trimmed by 4 bases and J by 9 bases, 11 bases remained unmatched. This CDR3 reads CSVGDRLAPKKLFF. In DNA, the CDR3 is TGCAGCGTTGGGGACAGACTAGCCCCAAAAAAACTGTTTTTT.

Comments on this clonotype: This clone may be a read error of a much larger clone one base away. CDR3 in DNA: TGTGCCGGCAGCTCTCCCGGGGCGCACGAGCAGTACTTC. It encodes CAGSSPGAHEQYF. V is TRBV7-2 and J is TRBJ2-7; possibly TRBD1 or TRBD2 for D (5 bases each). Germline V CDR1 and CDR2: SGHTA, FQGNSA. The CDR3 extends over 13 amino acids. The whole variable domain, remainder taken from reference TRBV7-2 and TRBJ2-7, is GAGVSQSPSNKVTEKGKDVELRCDPISGHTALYWYRQSLGQGLEFLIYFQGNSAPDKSGLPSDRFSAERTGGSVSTLTIQRTQQEDSAVYLCAGSSPGAHEQYFGPGTRLTVT.

This sequence joins TRBV7-2 and TRBJ2-7; 7 bases match TRBD1. Losses at the gene ends were 5 bases for V and 4 bases for J; bases not matched to a gene: 14. The germline V gene has CDR1 SGHTA and CDR2 FQGNSA. This CDR3 spans 16 amino acids. Here the CDR3 reads CASSPGTATPFYEQYF. The CDR3 bases are TGTGCCAGCAGCCCCGGGACAGCCACTCCTTTTTACGAGCAGTACTTC.

The V gene is TRBV5-1, the J gene TRBJ2-2; D call uncertain. Germline lookup yields CDR1 SGHRS and CDR2 YFSETQ. The CDR3 loop spans 12 amino acids. V lost 7 bases and J 7 bases, leaving 11 bases between the germline ends. The CDR3 region is CASFLIFGELFF. CDR3 DNA sequence: TGCGCCAGCTTCTTGATTTTCGGGGAGCTGTTTTTT.

The gene calls are TRBV4-3 and TRBJ2-7; TRBD2 agrees at 8 bases. Germline V gene sequence: CDR1 LGHNA, CDR2 YSLEER. This CDR3 region has 13 residues. The V and J ends lost 4 bases and 6 bases, in that order; junction bases with no gene match: 5. The CDR3, as DNA: TGCGCCAGCAGCCCGGGACTAGTCTTCGAGCAGTACTTC. This encodes CASSPGLVFEQYF.

The V and J genes are TRBV10-3 and TRBJ1-6; the D is unclear. The CDR3 is 14 residues long. CDR1 is ENHRY and CDR2 is SYGVKD in the germline V gene. With 10 bases removed from V and 1 base from J, the gap between germline ends came to 11 bases. The DNA for the CDR3 is TGTGCCACCCGAGGGAGGTCCTATAATTCACCCCTCCACTTT. It codes for CATRGRSYNSPLHF.

V is TRBV25-1 and J is TRBJ1-4, with D hard to call. This CDR3 spans 16 amino acids. The ends were cut back, 5 bases at V and 6 bases at J, with 19 bases in the middle. Germline V gene sequence: CDR1 MGHDK, CDR2 SYGVNS. Here the CDR3 reads CASSSPLRREHEKLFF. CDR3 in DNA: TGTGCCAGCAGTTCACCCCTCAGGAGAGAGCATGAAAAACTGTTTTTT.

This clonotype appeared many times. The V and J genes are TRBV15 and TRBJ1-2; D call uncertain. The CDR3 contains 13 residues. V was clipped by 0 bases and J by 4 bases, with 6 bases between them. CDR1 LNHNV and CDR2 YYDKDF come from the germline V gene (reference sequence). CDR3 protein: CATSREGLYGYTF. The CDR3 DNA sequence: TGTGCCACCAGCAGAGAAGGGCTCTATGGCTACACCTTC.

This clonotype was detected many times. V gene TRBV20-1 combines with J gene TRBJ2-7; D not certain. The ends were cut back, 3 bases at V and 3 bases at J, with 9 bases in the middle. The CDR3 loop spans 12 amino acids. Germline CDR1 is DFQATT and CDR2 is SNEGSKA (reference sequence). The CDR3 bases are TGCAGTGCTAGTGAATCTGGCTACGAGCAGTACTTC. Its translation is CSASESGYEQYF.

This clonotype was recorded a few times. One end of the junction fails to match germline, which may point to a read error. The chain is built from TRBV10-3 and TRBJ1-1, with D uncertain. Germline CDR1 and CDR2: ENHRY and SYGVKD. The CDR3 spans 13 residues. The CDR3 protein is CASSENGRLEAFF. The CDR3 nucleotides are TGTGCCAGCAGTGAAAATGGACGGCTTGAAGCTTTCTTT.